The source of this T cell receptor beta chain is a study of T cell responses to AZD1222 COVID-19 vaccine. Sequencing used immunoSEQ multiplex PCR; TCRdb keeps in-frame clones, though not all of them. Seen here are approximately 190,000 clones, about 92% observed once, and the top ten hold over 1%. Whole-study results and caveats: Of the AZD1222 recipients, only 5 or 6 were seropositive at baseline.

Germline assignment: CDR1 SGDLS and CDR2 YYNGEE. V gave up 0 bases and J gave up 0 bases, with 6 bases separating them. The CDR3 runs 14 residues. With regard to this clone: Its cognate antigen is unknown.

The sample consisted of peripheral blood, taken on day 0 of AZD1222 vaccination. The receptor was isolated from an adult in good health. The V gene is TRBV9, the J gene TRBJ1-2; D ambiguous. CDR3 protein: CASSVVGSNYGYTF. For the CDR3, the DNA is TGTGCCAGCAGCGTAGTCGGTTCTAACTATGGCTACACCTTC. The variable domain in full, with the rest retrieved from reference TRBV9 and TRBJ1-2, is DSGVTQTPKHLITATGQRVTLRCSPRSGDLSVYWYQQSLDQGLQFLIQYYNGEERAKGNILERFSAQQFPDLHSELNLSSLELGDSALYFCASSVVGSNYGYTFGSGTRLTVV.